This T cell receptor (beta chain) was obtained from a study of breast tumors, draining lymph nodes, adjacent tissues (dated by TCRdb to between 2015 and 2016). As for the study more broadly: Breast cancer patients provided tumor, adjacent nontumor tissue and axillary lymph nodes, and the study compared the TCR beta repertoires across these three sources. In human breast cancer, the study set out to evaluate how tumor, surrounding tissue and draining lymph node repertoires relate to one another and whether T cells may move between these sites. The paper as a whole reports these results and caveats: The study presented the conclusion that tumor T cells originate in lymph nodes as consistent with a hypothesis, not as something directly demonstrated. The similarity between tumor and nontumor tissue repertoires was significantly greater in luminal-like breast cancer than in basal-like breast cancer. The data were considered consistent with the idea that most tumor T cells come from the lymph node and then expand in tumor tissue. Tumor T-cell repertoires showed less diversity than lymph node repertoires and more diversity than nontumor tissue repertoires, and tumor T-cell repertoires showed preferential V and J gene usage.

Sequenced using an Illumina HiSeq 2000. TCR beta chain libraries were generated by multiplex PCR amplification. High-throughput sequencing was used to analyze the amplified TCR beta chain products. The public sequencing data were trimmed at Q25 with fastp and processed into clonotypes with MiXCR by TCRdb, which kept only in-frame beta chains. Records with the same CDR3 protein are collapsed into one entry carrying the most frequent genes and DNA. For this sample there are approximately 190,000 distinct CDR3 sequences; 30% to 40% appear just once. The ten largest clones capture 4.3% of the sample. From the germline V gene (reference sequence), CDR1 is LNHDA and CDR2 is SQIVND. The CDR3 runs 13 amino acids, cysteine and phenylalanine included. The entry retains the CDR3 DNA only, 39 bases that are in frame from base 1. A single count supports this clonotype. The antigen it binds to is not known. At one boundary the junction diverges from the germline segment, which might be a read error.

The axillary draining lymph nodes of breast cancer patients were the source of the lymph node samples. The chain couples TRBV19 to TRBJ1-4; the D segment could be TRBD1, given 6 matching bases. Material: axillary lymph node tissue. The TCR was taken from a female donor with breast cancer. Some clones in this sample may be carry-over from other donors' samples. The sequenced DNA: TGTGCCAGTTCGCGGACAGTTAATGAAAAACTGTTTTTC. The resulting protein is CASSRTVNEKLFF.